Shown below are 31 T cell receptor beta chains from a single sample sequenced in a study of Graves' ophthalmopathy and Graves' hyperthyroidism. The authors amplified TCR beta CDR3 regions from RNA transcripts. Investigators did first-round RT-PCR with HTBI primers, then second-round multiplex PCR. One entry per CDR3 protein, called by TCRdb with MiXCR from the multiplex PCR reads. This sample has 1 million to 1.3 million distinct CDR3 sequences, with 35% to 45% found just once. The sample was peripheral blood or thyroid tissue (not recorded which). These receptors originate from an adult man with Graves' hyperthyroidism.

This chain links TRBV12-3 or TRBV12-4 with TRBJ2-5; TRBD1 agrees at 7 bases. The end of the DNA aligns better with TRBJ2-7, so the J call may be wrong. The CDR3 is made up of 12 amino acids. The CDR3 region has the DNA TGTGCCAGCAGCGACAGGGTTAGCGAGCAGTACTTC. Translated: CASSDRVSEQYF.

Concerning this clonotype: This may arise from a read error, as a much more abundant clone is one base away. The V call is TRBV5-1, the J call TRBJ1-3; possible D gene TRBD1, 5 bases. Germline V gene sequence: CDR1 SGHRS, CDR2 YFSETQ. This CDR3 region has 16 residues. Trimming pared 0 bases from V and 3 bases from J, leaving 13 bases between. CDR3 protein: CASSLGGIQVGNTIYF. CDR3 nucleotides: TGCGCCAGCAGCTTGGGGGGGATACAGGTTGGAAACACCATATATTTT.

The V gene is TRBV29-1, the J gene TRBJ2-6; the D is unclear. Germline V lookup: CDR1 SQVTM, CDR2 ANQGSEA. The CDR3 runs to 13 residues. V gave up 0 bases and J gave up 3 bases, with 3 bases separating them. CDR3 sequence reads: CSVEDNGANVLTF. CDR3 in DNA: TGCAGCGTTGAAGATAATGGGGCCAACGTCCTGACTTTC.

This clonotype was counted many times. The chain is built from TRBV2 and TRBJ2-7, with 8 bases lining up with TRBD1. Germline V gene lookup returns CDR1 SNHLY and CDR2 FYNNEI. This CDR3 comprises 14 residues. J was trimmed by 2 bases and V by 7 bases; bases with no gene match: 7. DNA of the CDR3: TGTGCCAGCAACCCAAGGACAGGGACCTACGAGCAGTACTTC. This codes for CASNPRTGTYEQYF.

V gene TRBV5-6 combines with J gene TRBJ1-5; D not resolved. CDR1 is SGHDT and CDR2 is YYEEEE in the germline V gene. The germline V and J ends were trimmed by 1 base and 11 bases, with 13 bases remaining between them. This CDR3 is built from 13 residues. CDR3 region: CASSLSWAETQHF. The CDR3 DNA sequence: TGTGCCAGCAGCTTGTCGTGGGCCGAGACCCAGCATTTT.

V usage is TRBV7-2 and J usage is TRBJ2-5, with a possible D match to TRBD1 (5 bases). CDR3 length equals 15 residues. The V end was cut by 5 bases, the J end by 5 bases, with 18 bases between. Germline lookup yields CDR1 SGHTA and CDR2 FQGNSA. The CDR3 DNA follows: TGTGCCAGCAGCGCCCTGGCAGGGATTCGGGAGACCCAGTACTTC. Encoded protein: CASSALAGIRETQYF.

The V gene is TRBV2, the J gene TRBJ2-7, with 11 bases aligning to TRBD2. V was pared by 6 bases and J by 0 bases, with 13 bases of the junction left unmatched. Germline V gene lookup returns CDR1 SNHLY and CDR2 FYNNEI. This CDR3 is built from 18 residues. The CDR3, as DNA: TGTGCCAGCAGAAACCTAGGGACTAGCGGAAAATACTCCTACGAGCAGTACTTC. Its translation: CASRNLGTSGKYSYEQYF.

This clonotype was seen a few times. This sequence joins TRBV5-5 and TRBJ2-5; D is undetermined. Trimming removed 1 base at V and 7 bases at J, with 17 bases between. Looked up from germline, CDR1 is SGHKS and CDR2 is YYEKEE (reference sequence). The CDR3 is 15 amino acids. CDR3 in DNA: TGTGCCAGCAGCTTGCGTAGCCCGGGTATTGGGACCCAGTACTTC. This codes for CASSLRSPGIGTQYF.

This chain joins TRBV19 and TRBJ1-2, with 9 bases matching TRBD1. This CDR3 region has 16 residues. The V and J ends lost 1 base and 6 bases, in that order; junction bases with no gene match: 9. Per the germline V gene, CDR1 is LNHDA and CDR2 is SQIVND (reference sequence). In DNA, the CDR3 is TGTGCCAGTAGTATAGGCCGGAAGGACAGGGGTAATGGCTACACCTTC. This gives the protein CASSIGRKDRGNGYTF.

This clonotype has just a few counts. CDR3 coding DNA: TGCGCCAGCAGTATCAGGTATAGCAATCAGCCCCAGCATTTT. Protein product: CASSIRYSNQPQHF. V is TRBV5-1 and J is TRBJ1-5; D unresolved. The V and J ends lost 5 bases and 0 bases respectively, with 9 bases between them. This CDR3 has 14 amino acids. CDR1 is SGHRS, CDR2 YFSETQ, per germline.

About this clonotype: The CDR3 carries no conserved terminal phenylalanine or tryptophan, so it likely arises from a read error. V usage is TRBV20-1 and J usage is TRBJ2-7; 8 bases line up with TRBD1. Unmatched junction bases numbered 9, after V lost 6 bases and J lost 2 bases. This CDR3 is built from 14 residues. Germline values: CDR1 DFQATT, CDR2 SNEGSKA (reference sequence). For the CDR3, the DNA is TGCAGTGCCACCGGGACAGGTGTAGCCTACGAGCAGTACCTC. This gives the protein CSATGTGVAYEQYL.

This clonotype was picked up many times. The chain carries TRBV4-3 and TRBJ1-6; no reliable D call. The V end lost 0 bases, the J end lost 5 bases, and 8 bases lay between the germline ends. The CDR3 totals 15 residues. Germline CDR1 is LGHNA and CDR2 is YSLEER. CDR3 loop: CASSQDLGHNSPLHF. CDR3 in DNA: TGCGCCAGCAGCCAAGATCTTGGACATAATTCACCCCTCCACTTT.

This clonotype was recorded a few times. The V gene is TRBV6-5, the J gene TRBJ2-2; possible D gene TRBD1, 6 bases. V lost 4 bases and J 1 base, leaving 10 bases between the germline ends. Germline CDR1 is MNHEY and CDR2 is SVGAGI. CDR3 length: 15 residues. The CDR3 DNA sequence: TGTGCCAGCAGTTCGAGCAGGGGGAACACCGGGGAGCTGTTTTTT. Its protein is CASSSSRGNTGELFF.

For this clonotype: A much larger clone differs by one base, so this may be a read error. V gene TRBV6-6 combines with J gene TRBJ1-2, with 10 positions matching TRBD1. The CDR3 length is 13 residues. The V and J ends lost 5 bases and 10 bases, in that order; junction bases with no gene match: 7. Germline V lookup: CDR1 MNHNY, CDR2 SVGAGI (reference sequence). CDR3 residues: CASSHGTGVVYTF. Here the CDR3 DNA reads TGTGCCAGCAGTCACGGGACAGGGGTCGTCTACACCTTC.

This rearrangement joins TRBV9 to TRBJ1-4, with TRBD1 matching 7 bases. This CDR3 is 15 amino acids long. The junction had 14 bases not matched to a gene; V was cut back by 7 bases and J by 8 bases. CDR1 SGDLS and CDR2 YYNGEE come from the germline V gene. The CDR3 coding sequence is TGTGCCAGCTCACCACCGCCGACAGGGAACGAAAAACTGTTTTTT. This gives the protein CASSPPPTGNEKLFF.

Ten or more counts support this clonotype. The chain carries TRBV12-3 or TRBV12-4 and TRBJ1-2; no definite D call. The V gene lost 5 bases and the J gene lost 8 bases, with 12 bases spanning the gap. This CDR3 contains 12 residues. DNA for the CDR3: TGTGCCAGCAGTCCGGGAGTGGACGGCTACACCTTC. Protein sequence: CASSPGVDGYTF.

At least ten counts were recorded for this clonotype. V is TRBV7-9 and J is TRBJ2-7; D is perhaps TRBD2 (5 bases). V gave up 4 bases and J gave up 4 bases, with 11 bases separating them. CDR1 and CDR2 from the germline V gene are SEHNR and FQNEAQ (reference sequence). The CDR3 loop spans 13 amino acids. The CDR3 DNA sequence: TGTGCCAGCAGCTCCCAATCGGGGTACGAGCAGTACTTC. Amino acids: CASSSQSGYEQYF.

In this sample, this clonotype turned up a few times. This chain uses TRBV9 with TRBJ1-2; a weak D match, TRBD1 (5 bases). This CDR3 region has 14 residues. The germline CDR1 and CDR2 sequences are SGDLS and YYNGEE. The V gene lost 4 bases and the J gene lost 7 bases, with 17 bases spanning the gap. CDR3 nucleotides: TGTGCCAGCAGCACCTGGGGAGGGGAGGGTGGCTACACCTTC. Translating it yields CASSTWGGEGGYTF.

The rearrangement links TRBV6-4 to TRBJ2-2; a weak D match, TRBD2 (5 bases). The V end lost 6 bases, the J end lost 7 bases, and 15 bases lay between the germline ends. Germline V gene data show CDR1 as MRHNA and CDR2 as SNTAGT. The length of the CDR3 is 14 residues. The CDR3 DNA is TGTGCCAGCAGCAAGGAGGACTTCAGCGGGGAGCTGTTTTTT. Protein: CASSKEDFSGELFF.

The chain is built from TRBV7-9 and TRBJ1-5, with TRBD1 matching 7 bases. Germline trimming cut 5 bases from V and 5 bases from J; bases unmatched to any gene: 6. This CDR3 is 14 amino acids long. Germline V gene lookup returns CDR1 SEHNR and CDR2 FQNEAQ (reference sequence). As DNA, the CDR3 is TGTGCCAGCAGCCAGCAGGGGGAATATCAGCCCCAGCATTTT. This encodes CASSQQGEYQPQHF.

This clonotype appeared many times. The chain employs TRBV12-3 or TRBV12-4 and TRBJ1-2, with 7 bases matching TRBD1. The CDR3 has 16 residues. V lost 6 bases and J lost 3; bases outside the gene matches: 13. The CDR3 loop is CASSPSDRVEDYGYTF. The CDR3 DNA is TGTGCCAGCAGCCCAAGCGACAGGGTGGAGGACTATGGCTACACCTTC.

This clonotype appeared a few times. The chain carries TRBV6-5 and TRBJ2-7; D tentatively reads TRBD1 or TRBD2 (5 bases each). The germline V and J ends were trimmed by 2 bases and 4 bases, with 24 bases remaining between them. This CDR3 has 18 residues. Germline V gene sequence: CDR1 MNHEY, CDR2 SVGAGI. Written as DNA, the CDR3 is TGTGCCAGCAGTTACGCCACCGCCACAGGATCCGGCGGGTACGAGCAGTACTTC. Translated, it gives CASSYATATGSGGYEQYF.

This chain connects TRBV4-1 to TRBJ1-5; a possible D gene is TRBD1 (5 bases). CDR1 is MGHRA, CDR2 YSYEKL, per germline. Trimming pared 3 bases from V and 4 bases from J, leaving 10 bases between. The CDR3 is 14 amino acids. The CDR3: CASSQADRNQPQHF. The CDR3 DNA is TGCGCCAGCAGCCAGGCCGACAGAAATCAGCCCCAGCATTTT.

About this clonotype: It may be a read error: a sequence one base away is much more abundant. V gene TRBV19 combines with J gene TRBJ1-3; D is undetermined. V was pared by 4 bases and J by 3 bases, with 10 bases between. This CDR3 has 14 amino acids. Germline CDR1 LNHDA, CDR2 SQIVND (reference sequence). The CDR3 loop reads CASSTGVYGNTIYF. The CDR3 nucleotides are TGTGCCAGTAGTACCGGGGTATATGGAAACACCATATATTTT.

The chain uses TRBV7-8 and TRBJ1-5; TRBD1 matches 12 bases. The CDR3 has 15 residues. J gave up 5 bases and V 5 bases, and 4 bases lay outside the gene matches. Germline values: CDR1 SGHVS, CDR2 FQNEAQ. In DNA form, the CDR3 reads TGTGCCAGCAGCCGAGGGACAGGGGGCGATCAGCCCCAGCATTTT. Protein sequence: CASSRGTGGDQPQHF.

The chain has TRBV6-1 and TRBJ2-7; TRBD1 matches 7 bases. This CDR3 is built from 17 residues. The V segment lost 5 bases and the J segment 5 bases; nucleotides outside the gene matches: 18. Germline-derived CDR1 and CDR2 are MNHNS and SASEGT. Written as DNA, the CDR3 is TGTGCCAGCAGTTACTCTTTTGACAGGGCCCTGGAGCACGAGCAGTACTTC. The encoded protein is CASSYSFDRALEHEQYF.

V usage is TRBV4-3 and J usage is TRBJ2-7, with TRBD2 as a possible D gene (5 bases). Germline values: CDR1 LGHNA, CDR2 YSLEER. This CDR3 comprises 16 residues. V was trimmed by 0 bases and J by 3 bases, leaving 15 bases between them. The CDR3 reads CASSQDSGGKFYEQYF. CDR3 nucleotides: TGCGCCAGCAGCCAAGATAGTGGAGGAAAGTTCTACGAGCAGTACTTC.

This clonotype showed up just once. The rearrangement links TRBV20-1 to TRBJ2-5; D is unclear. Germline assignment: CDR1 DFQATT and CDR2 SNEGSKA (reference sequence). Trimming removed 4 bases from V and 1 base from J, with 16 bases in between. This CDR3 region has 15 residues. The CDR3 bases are TGCAGTGCTATATCTAGATCTGGTTTCCAAGAGACCCAGTACTTC. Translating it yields CSAISRSGFQETQYF.

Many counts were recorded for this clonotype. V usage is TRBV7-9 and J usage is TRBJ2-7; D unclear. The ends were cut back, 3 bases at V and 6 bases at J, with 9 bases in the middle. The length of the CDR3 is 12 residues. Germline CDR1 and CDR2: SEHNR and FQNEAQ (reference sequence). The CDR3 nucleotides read TGTGCCAGCAGCTTCAGGAAGGGCGAGCAGTACTTC. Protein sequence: CASSFRKGEQYF. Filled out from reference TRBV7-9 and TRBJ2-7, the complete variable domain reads DTGVSQNPRHKITKRGQNVTFRCDPISEHNRLYWYRQTLGQGPEFLTYFQNEAQLEKSRLLSDRFSAERPKGSFSTLEIQRTEQGDSAMYLCASSFRKGEQYFGPGTRLTVT.

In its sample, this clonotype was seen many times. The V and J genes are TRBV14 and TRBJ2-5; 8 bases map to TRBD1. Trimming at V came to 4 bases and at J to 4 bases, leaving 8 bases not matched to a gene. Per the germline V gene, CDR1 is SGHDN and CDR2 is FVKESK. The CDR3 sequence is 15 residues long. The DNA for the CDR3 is TGTGCCAGCAGCCCTCGACAGGGGTCCCGAGAGACCCAGTACTTC. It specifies CASSPRQGSRETQYF.

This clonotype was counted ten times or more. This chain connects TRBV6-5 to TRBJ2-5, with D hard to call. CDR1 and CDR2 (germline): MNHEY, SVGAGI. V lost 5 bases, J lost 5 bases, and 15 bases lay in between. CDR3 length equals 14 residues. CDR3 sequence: CASSVDGPGETQYF. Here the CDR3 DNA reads TGTGCCAGCAGTGTTGATGGACCAGGCGAGACCCAGTACTTC.